The clone carrying this T cell receptor (beta chain) was counted many times. Its antigen is unidentified. CDR1 DFQATT and CDR2 SNEGSKA come from the germline V gene (reference sequence). V was shortened by 0 bases and J by 8 bases, with 16 bases between the two germline ends. The CDR3 has 14 residues. Memory CD4+ cells were defined as CD4+CD45RO+CD25-. Semi-nested PCR with Nested Universal Primer A followed constant-region reverse priming of full-length variable regions. One entry per CDR3 protein, called by TCRdb with MiXCR from the 5' RACE reads. The repertoire has roughly 42,000 distinct CDR3 sequences, about 30% of them found once; the top ten carry approximately 4.1%. Regarding the study as a whole: The larger cohort examined one V-J beta rearrangement, not whole repertoires.

The receptor was isolated from a female donor with breast cancer. The specimen sequenced was tumor-infiltrating memory CD4+ T cells sorted from the breast tumor. Regarding subset: memory CD4+ T cells, CD4+CD45RO+CD25-. The chain combines TRBV20-1 with TRBJ1-2; D gene unclear. This CDR3 reads CSARDWSGEEGYTF. CDR3 bases: TGCAGTGCTAGAGATTGGTCAGGCGAGGAGGGCTACACCTTC.